The clone carrying this T cell receptor (beta chain) was detected only a few times. The antigen is unknown. The sample is drawn from a study of T cell repertoires in cytomegalovirus infection. Study details: Signatures in public TCR beta sequences pointed to both CMV infection and matching HLA type. Study-level points and caveats: Ex vivo, HLA-C-restricted CMV-specific TCR beta clonotypes prevailed over the rest of the response.

TCRdb reprocessed the reads via MiXCR and lists one record per CDR3 protein. Among hundreds of thousands of distinct CDR3 sequences listed, 35% to 45% were seen once. The clonotype originates from a human donor in good health (CMV status not recorded). Some clones in this sample may be carry-over from other donors' samples. Input material: PBMCs.

The CDR3 protein is CACAQGIRLFVRSGANVLTF. The CDR3, as DNA: TGTGCCTGCGCGCAGGGGATCAGATTATTTGTCCGCTCTGGGGCCAACGTCCTGACTTTC. This chain joins TRBV7-9 and TRBJ2-6; possibly TRBD1 for D (6 bases). With 11 bases removed from V and 0 bases from J, the gap between germline ends came to 29 bases. There are 20 residues in the CDR3. Germline V gives CDR1 SEHNR, CDR2 FQNEAQ (reference sequence).